One and the same sample provided the 9 T cell receptor beta chains below, sequenced in a study of high-grade serous ovarian cancer treatment subgroups. The method was immunoSEQ multiplex PCR; TCRdb's version includes in-frame clones alone and lacks a portion of them. The sample consists of 5,500 to 6,000 clones, under 80% of them appearing once. Tumor tissue was taken before any definitive surgery or chemotherapy was given. Material for sequencing was tumor tissue. The receptors were gathered from a human donor with high-grade serous ovarian cancer.

This chain joins TRBV7-2 and TRBJ1-2, with TRBD1 matching 7 bases. Looked up from germline, CDR1 is SGHTA and CDR2 is FQGNSA. Trimming at V came to 5 bases and at J to 3 bases, leaving 9 bases not matched to a gene. This CDR3 has 15 residues. The CDR3 nucleotides read TGTGCCAGCAGCCGCTCCGGGACAGCGGACTATGGCTACACCTTC. Protein sequence: CASSRSGTADYGYTF. Combining the CDR3 with reference TRBV7-2 and TRBJ1-2 gives the whole variable domain GAGVSQSPSNKVTEKGKDVELRCDPISGHTALYWYRQSLGQGLEFLIYFQGNSAPDKSGLPSDRFSAERTGGSVSTLTIQRTQQEDSAVYLCASSRSGTADYGYTFGSGTRLTVV.

CDR3 DNA sequence: TGTGCCAGCAGTGGACAGGGGGGGCTGGGGGAAGCTTTCTTT. It yields the protein CASSGQGGLGEAFF. V and J are TRBV2 and TRBJ1-1; 9 bases align to TRBD1. The J segment lost 8 bases and the V segment lost 4 bases, leaving 8 bases of the junction unmatched. Germline CDR1 reads SNHLY; CDR2 reads FYNNEI. This CDR3 has 14 amino acids.

The chain combines TRBV10-2 with TRBJ2-2; the D gene is possibly TRBD2 (5 bases). V was clipped by 8 bases and J by 6 bases, with 13 bases between them. The length of the CDR3 is 13 residues. Germline V gene sequence: CDR1 WSHSY, CDR2 SAAADI. This CDR3 is CASQLALPGELFF. The CDR3 DNA is TGCGCCAGCCAGTTAGCGTTACCCGGGGAGCTGTTTTTT.

V is TRBV29-1 and J is TRBJ2-1; weak D call: TRBD1 (6 bases). Germline CDR1 is SQVTM and CDR2 is ANQGSEA. Trimming removed 6 bases from V and 5 bases from J, with 17 bases in between. The CDR3 totals 14 residues. CDR3 nucleotides: TGCAGCGTGGTCTTGGGGGCCCAAAACAATGAGCAGTTCTTC. Its translation is CSVVLGAQNNEQFF.

V is TRBV10-3 and J is TRBJ2-3, with D uncertain. The CDR3 contains 12 residues. Germline V gives CDR1 ENHRY, CDR2 SYGVKD. The V end lost 8 bases, the J end lost 6 bases, and 12 bases lay between the germline ends. CDR3 nucleotide sequence: TGTGCCATCTCCAACCTGGCGGATACGCAGTATTTT. The encoded protein is CAISNLADTQYF.

This clone is deemed large (0.1 to 1%). The identical CDR3 is also encoded by other nucleotide sequences in the sample. The chain combines TRBV6-6 with TRBJ2-2, with D uncertain. The CDR3 consists of 12 residues. V shed 3 bases and J shed 5 bases, with 4 bases lying between them. The germline CDR1 and CDR2 sequences are MNHNY and SVGAGI (reference sequence). The chain's CDR3 is CASSYRTGELFF. The CDR3 DNA follows: TGTGCCAGCAGTTATAGGACCGGGGAGCTGTTTTTT.

The V and J genes are TRBV6-1 and TRBJ1-5; D not certain. V gave up 5 bases and J gave up 16 bases, with 15 bases separating them. This CDR3 contains 11 residues. Per the germline V gene, CDR1 is MNHNS and CDR2 is SASEGT. Here the CDR3 reads CASSSGRLKHF. CDR3 coding DNA: TGTGCCAGCAGTAGTGGACGGCTTAAACATTTT.

This clone has a single count. This chain uses TRBV4-1 with TRBJ1-1, with no clear D. CDR1 is MGHRA, CDR2 YSYEKL, per germline. CDR3 length: 14 amino acids. V lost 2 bases to trimming and J lost 1 base, with 8 bases between them. Here the CDR3 DNA reads TGCGCCAGCAGCCAAAGGGTCGGGAACACTGAAGCTTTCTTT. It codes for CASSQRVGNTEAFF.

The V gene is TRBV29-1, the J gene TRBJ1-2; D gene unclear. Trimming took off 4 bases at V and 8 bases at J, with 14 bases between the two ends. CDR1 is SQVTM and CDR2 is ANQGSEA in the germline V gene. The CDR3 contains 12 residues. For the CDR3, the DNA is TGCAGCGTTGGGGCTACCCCTGGAGGCTACACCTTC. It yields the protein CSVGATPGGYTF.